This is a list of T cell receptor beta chains from one sample in a study of blood T cell repertoires in COVID-19. Sequencing was performed with immunoSEQ multiplex PCR; in TCRdb, only in-frame clones are kept and a portion is missing. This repertoire shows about 210,000 clones, 80% to 90% found once; its top ten account for 10%. Sequencing was carried out using PBMCs or T cells enriched from blood (not recorded which). The origin of the receptors is a man aged 18 to 30 with acute COVID-19. Each CDR3 is given with its conserved first and last residue. The D gene is left open where the match is weak. A row's size may be missing; if present it is once, few, many or a size class.

>TRBV2|.|.|14|TRBJ2-6
TGTGCCAGCAGTGAGTACTCTGGGGCCAACGTCCTGACTTTC
CASSEYSGANVLTF
>TRBV4-1|.|.|17|TRBJ2-1
TGCGCCAGCAGCCAAGTCTTGGGCAGCGGAAGAAACAATGAGCAGTTCTTC
CASSQVLGSGRNNEQFF
>TRBV7-2|TRBD2|.|15|TRBJ2-5
TGTGCCAGCAGCCGGAGCGGGAGTAGTTCAGAGACCCAGTACTTC
CASSRSGSSSETQYF
>TRBV28|.|once|15|TRBJ2-7
TGTGCCAGCAGTTTATTAGTCAGGGGAACCTACGAGCAGTACTTC
CASSLLVRGTYEQYF
>TRBV30|.|.|11|TRBJ2-3
TGTGCCTGGAGTGTACCCGGGACGCAGTATTTT
CAWSVPGTQYF
>TRBV15|TRBD1|.|14|TRBJ2-5
TGTGCCACCAGCCCGGACAGGACTCGAGAGACCCAGTACTTC
CATSPDRTRETQYF
>TRBV5-8|.|once|17|TRBJ2-7
TGTGCCAGCAGCTCCCGAACGTATTTTCCGAGGAGTTACGAGCAGTACTTC
CASSSRTYFPRSYEQYF
>TRBV18|.|.|14|TRBJ2-4
TGTGCCAGCTCTCCGATAAGGACAGAACGCATTCAGTACTTC
CASSPIRTERIQYF
>TRBV7-3|.|.|15|TRBJ1-5
TGTGCCAGCAGCTTACGGGAAAATAGCAATCAGCCCCAGCATTTT
CASSLRENSNQPQHF
>TRBV29-1|.|.|13|TRBJ1-1
TGCAGCGTTGTAAGGAGCATGAACACTGAAGCTTTCTTT
CSVVRSMNTEAFF
>TRBV28|TRBD1|.|17|TRBJ2-3
TGTGCCAGCAGTTTAGGTCTCCGGGACAGTTACACAGATACGCAGTATTTT
CASSLGLRDSYTDTQYF
>TRBV6-5|.|.|11|TRBJ2-7
TGTGCCAGCAGGGCAGGGTGGGAGCAGTACTTC
CASRAGWEQYF
>TRBV7-9|.|.|13|TRBJ2-1
TGTGCCAGCAGCTTACCGGGACTCGGTGAGCAGTTCTTC
CASSLPGLGEQFF
>TRBV11-2|.|.|14|TRBJ2-2
TGTGCCAGCAGAGGACAGCCGAACACCGGGGAGCTGTTTTTT
CASRGQPNTGELFF
>TRBV29-1|.|.|14|TRBJ2-7
TGCAGCGTTGAAGTCCCCGGGAGTTCCTACGAGCAGTACTTC
CSVEVPGSSYEQYF
>TRBV5-6|.|.|14|TRBJ1-2
TGTGCCAGCAGCCTGTTACAGGACAGCTATGGCTACACCTTC
CASSLLQDSYGYTF
>TRBV9|.|.|16|TRBJ1-3
TGTGCCAGCAGCCCTCAGGGAAAGAGGTCTGGAAACACCATATATTTT
CASSPQGKRSGNTIYF
>TRBV7-2|.|.|16|TRBJ2-1
TGTGCCAGCAGCTCCGTTGCTGGGACTCTCAACAATGAGCAGTTCTTC
CASSSVAGTLNNEQFF
>TRBV27|.|.|13|TRBJ1-6
TGTGCCAGCAGTGCCGGGGATTTTTCACCCCTCCACTTT
CASSAGDFSPLHF
>TRBV12-3/TRBV12-4|.|.|13|TRBJ2-3
TGTGCCAGCCACAGTGCTAGCACAGATACGCAGTATTTT
CASHSASTDTQYF
>TRBV27|.|.|14|TRBJ2-7
TGTGCCAGCAGTTTAAGGACATTCCTAAACGAGCAGTACTTC
CASSLRTFLNEQYF
>TRBV7-2|.|.|15|TRBJ2-3
TGTGCCAGCAGGTCCGGGACTCACCGAACAGATACGCAGTATTTT
CASRSGTHRTDTQYF
>TRBV4-2|.|few|15|TRBJ2-7
TGTGCCAGCAGCCCCGGACTGGGGAGCTCCTACGAGCAGTACTTC
CASSPGLGSSYEQYF
>TRBV7-8|.|.|16|TRBJ2-7
TGTGCCAGCAGCTTCACCAGGCACAAGGGGTCCTACGAGCAGTACTTC
CASSFTRHKGSYEQYF
>TRBV3-1/TRBV3-2|TRBD1|.|18|TRBJ2-2
TGTGCCAGCAGAAACGGACAGGGGTATCCCGCGAACACCGGGGAGCTGTTTTTT
CASRNGQGYPANTGELFF
>TRBV4-1|.|.|15|TRBJ2-7
TGCGCCAGCAGCCAAGGGGAGGGGGTACCCTACGAGCAGTACTTC
CASSQGEGVPYEQYF
>TRBV7-9|TRBD1|.|15|TRBJ2-3
TGTGCCAGCAGCCAAGGGACAGGGGGGTCAGATACGCAGTATTTT
CASSQGTGGSDTQYF
>TRBV5-1|.|.|13|TRBJ1-1
TGCGCCAGCAGCCCTAGGGGGAACACTGAAGCTTTCTTT
CASSPRGNTEAFF
>TRBV30|.|.|13|TRBJ1-3
TGTGCCTGGAGTAAGAGTTCTGGAAACACCATATATTTT
CAWSKSSGNTIYF
>TRBV28|TRBD1|.|14|TRBJ2-7
TGTGCCAGCAGGACCGGGACAGAGTCCTACGAGCAGTACTTC
CASRTGTESYEQYF
>TRBV28|.|.|14|TRBJ2-4
TGTGCCACCTTGGGATTAGCGGAAAAAAACATTCAGTACTTC
CATLGLAEKNIQYF
>TRBV7-3|TRBD2|.|15|TRBJ2-1
TGTGCCAGCAGCTCCAGCGGGAGGTCCTACAATGAGCAGTTCTTC
CASSSSGRSYNEQFF
>TRBV5-1|TRBD1|.|16|TRBJ1-1
TGCGCCAGCAGCTTGGTACTCGGGGGACAGGGCCCTGAAGCTTTCTTT
CASSLVLGGQGPEAFF
>TRBV7-9|.|.|14|TRBJ1-5
TGTGCCACCAATGAAGGAGGTCGCAATCAGCCCCAGCATTTT
CATNEGGRNQPQHF
>TRBV6-6|TRBD2|.|12|TRBJ2-1
TGTGCCAGCAGTAGCGGGAGTGATGAGCAGTTCTTC
CASSSGSDEQFF
>TRBV11-1|.|.|14|TRBJ1-1
TGTGCCAGCAGCTTAGCTTCTCCGGAGACTGAAGCTTTCTTT
CASSLASPETEAFF
>TRBV2|TRBD2|many|16|TRBJ2-2
TGTGCCAGCAGTTATGTGGCGGGAGGTGGGGCCGGGGAGCTGTTTTTT
CASSYVAGGGAGELFF
>TRBV5-4|.|.|14|TRBJ2-7
TGTGCCAGCAGCTTGGGAGGGAGTCTCTACGAGCAGTACTTC
CASSLGGSLYEQYF
>TRBV7-6|TRBD2|.|16|TRBJ2-3
TGTGCCAGCAGCTTAGTAGCGGGAGCGGGCACAGATACGCAGTATTTT
CASSLVAGAGTDTQYF
>TRBV28|.|.|15|TRBJ1-6
TGTGCCAGCAGTTTACAGGCCTCACAAGATTCACCCCTCCACTTT
CASSLQASQDSPLHF
>TRBV30|.|.|13|TRBJ1-4
TGTGCCTGGAGCGGGGTTGGTAATGAAAAACTGTTTTTT
CAWSGVGNEKLFF
>TRBV20-1|.|.|11|TRBJ2-1
TGCAGTGCTGAGGACTACAATGAGCAGTTCTTC
CSAEDYNEQFF
>TRBV10-3|.|.|14|TRBJ1-1
TGTGCCATCAGCAGGGATGTGGGAGGCACTGAAGCTTTCTTT
CAISRDVGGTEAFF
>TRBV19|TRBD2|.|15|TRBJ2-7
TGTGCCAGTAGTACAAGCGGGAGACCCACCTACGAGCAGTACTTC
CASSTSGRPTYEQYF
>TRBV19|.|.|14|TRBJ2-7
TGTGCCAGTGGAGGGGCCACAGATTCCTACGAGCAGTACTTC
CASGGATDSYEQYF
>TRBV3-1/TRBV3-2|TRBD2|.|16|TRBJ2-3
TGTGCCAGCAGCCAAGAGCTAGCGGGCCCCACAGATACGCAGTATTTT
CASSQELAGPTDTQYF
>TRBV11-3|.|once|14|TRBJ1-2
TGTGCCAGCAGCTTAGCGACAGCCCTCTATGGCTACACCTTC
CASSLATALYGYTF
>TRBV28|TRBD2|.|19|TRBJ2-7
TGTGCCAGCAGTTCATATCTAGCGGGATCGCTTAAAGGGGCCTACGAGCAGTACTTC
CASSSYLAGSLKGAYEQYF
>TRBV6-6|TRBD1|.|14|TRBJ2-7
TGTGCCAGCAGTTTCGGACAGGGAATTGACGAGCAGTACTTC
CASSFGQGIDEQYF
>TRBV28|TRBD1|.|13|TRBJ2-7
TGTGCCAGCATAAAGGGACAGACCTACGAGCAGTACTTC
CASIKGQTYEQYF
>TRBV19|.|.|13|TRBJ1-5
TGTGCCAGTAGTGAGCCCGCGAGTCAGCCCCAGCATTTT
CASSEPASQPQHF
>TRBV7-8|TRBD1|.|13|TRBJ1-2
TGTGCCAGCAGCTTGGGACAGAACTATGGCTACACCTTC
CASSLGQNYGYTF
>TRBV28|TRBD2|.|13|TRBJ2-7
TGTGCCAGCTTCACTAGCGGGAGCTACGAGCAGTACTTC
CASFTSGSYEQYF
>TRBV4-1|.|few|16|TRBJ1-5
TGCGCCAGCAGCCAAGTCCACGAGTATAGCAATCAGCCCCAGCATTTT
CASSQVHEYSNQPQHF
>TRBV2|.|.|14|TRBJ1-2
TGTGCCAGCAGGGACAACCACCTGAACTATGGCTACACCTTC
CASRDNHLNYGYTF
>TRBV5-6|.|.|13|TRBJ2-1
TGTGCCAGCAGCTTGGTCTCGTACAATGAGCAGTTCTTC
CASSLVSYNEQFF